What follows are 27 T cell receptor beta chains derived from one specimen sequenced in a study of blood T cell repertoires in COVID-19. Data came from immunoSEQ multiplex PCR; TCRdb stores just in-frame clones and leaves some out. The sample contains hundreds of thousands of clones, around nine tenths of which appear only once. The sample taken for sequencing was PBMCs or T cells enriched from blood (not recorded which). The receptor set was obtained from a woman aged 45 to 65 who had recovered from COVID-19.

The CDR3 here is CASSTTGGPNTEAFF. The CDR3 bases are TGTGCCAGCAGTACGACAGGCGGACCGAACACTGAAGCTTTCTTT. This chain uses TRBV28 with TRBJ1-1, with TRBD1 as a possible D gene (6 bases). CDR3 length: 15 amino acids. Germline CDR1 and CDR2: MDHEN and SYDVKM. Trimming removed 5 bases at V and 1 base at J, with 14 bases between.

J is TRBJ2-1 and V is TRBV7-6, with 9 bases aligning to TRBD1. Germline lookup yields CDR1 SGHVS and CDR2 FNYEAQ. V lost 6 bases to trimming and J lost 4 bases; unmatched junction nucleotides: 10. CDR3 size: 16 residues. The CDR3 here is CASSRSGTGIYNEQFF. The CDR3 DNA reads as TGTGCCAGCAGTCGGTCCGGGACAGGGATTTACAATGAGCAGTTCTTC.

This rearrangement joins TRBV4-1 to TRBJ2-7; D is unclear. The CDR3 covers 15 residues. Trimming removed 4 bases at V and 0 bases at J, with 13 bases between. Germline lookup yields CDR1 MGHRA and CDR2 YSYEKL. CDR3 region: CASSPRQLFSYEQYF. The CDR3 DNA follows: TGCGCCAGCAGCCCCAGACAACTTTTCTCCTACGAGCAGTACTTC.

CDR3 region: CASSLGGRAMDEQFF. The CDR3 DNA reads TGTGCCAGCAGCTTAGGCGGGAGGGCCATGGATGAGCAGTTCTTC. This chain uses TRBV7-9 with TRBJ2-1, with 9 bases that match TRBD2. Germline values: CDR1 SEHNR, CDR2 FQNEAQ (reference sequence). V shed 1 base, J shed 8 bases, and the junction held 6 bases outside the gene matches. The CDR3 spans 15 residues.

The CDR3 loop reads CASSRTMDRGGSLYGYTF. In DNA form, the CDR3 reads TGTGCCAGCAGCCGAACAATGGACAGGGGAGGGAGTCTTTATGGCTACACCTTC. The V gene is TRBV6-6, the J gene TRBJ1-2, with 9 bases fitting TRBD1. The CDR3 extends over 18 amino acids. J lost 5 bases, V lost 6 bases, and 19 bases had no gene match. Looked up from germline, CDR1 is MNHNY and CDR2 is SVGAGI (reference sequence).

This sequence joins TRBV2 and TRBJ2-7; TRBD2 agrees at 11 bases. CDR3 length: 15 residues. Germline V gene sequence: CDR1 SNHLY, CDR2 FYNNEI. V lost 7 bases to trimming and J lost 1 base; unmatched junction nucleotides: 6. CDR3 coding DNA: TGTGCCAGCACTCGGACTAGCGGGCTTTCCTACGAGCAGTACTTC. It encodes CASTRTSGLSYEQYF.

In DNA, the CDR3 is TGCGCCAGCAGCTTGTCTCAGGGGGGTTCGTGGTCATACGAGCAGTACTTC. This encodes CASSLSQGGSWSYEQYF. V usage is TRBV5-1 and J usage is TRBJ2-7; TRBD1 is a possible D gene (7 bases). Between the trimmed V and J ends, which lost 1 base and 4 bases, there was a span of 21 bases. CDR3 length: 17 residues. Germline-derived CDR1 and CDR2 are SGHRS and YFSETQ.

A word on this clone: In the same sample, other DNA sequences code for this CDR3. The V and J genes are TRBV3-1 (or the pseudogene TRBV3-2) and TRBJ2-3; no clear D gene. The germline CDR1 and CDR2 sequences are LGHDT and YNNKEL (reference sequence). The CDR3 consists of 12 residues. Trimming cost V 1 base and J 4 bases, with 3 bases left between them. The CDR3 loop reads CASSQAADTQYF. CDR3 nucleotide sequence: TGTGCCAGCAGCCAAGCGGCAGATACGCAGTATTTT.

This chain links TRBV29-1 with TRBJ1-2; D is possibly TRBD1 (6 bases). Per the germline V gene, CDR1 is SQVTM and CDR2 is ANQGSEA. The CDR3 runs to 15 residues. With 7 bases removed from V and 1 base from J, the gap between germline ends came to 19 bases. The CDR3 DNA reads as TGCAGCGCAGAAACAGGGAGCGGGAATAACTATGGCTACACCTTC. It encodes CSAETGSGNNYGYTF.

The chain carries TRBV6-5 and TRBJ1-2; 10 bases are a match to TRBD1. This CDR3 has 15 residues. V gave up 2 bases and J gave up 4 bases; unmatched junction bases: 4. Per germline, CDR1 MNHEY and CDR2 SVGAGI. CDR3 amino acids: CASSYAGQGTYGYTF. CDR3 in DNA: TGTGCCAGCAGTTACGCGGGACAGGGGACCTATGGCTACACCTTC.

This chain uses TRBV7-9 with TRBJ1-4; TRBD1 agrees at 7 bases. The CDR3 sequence is 18 residues long. The V and J ends lost 1 base and 0 bases, in that order; junction bases with no gene match: 8. The germline gives CDR1 SEHNR, CDR2 FQNEAQ (reference sequence). CDR3 in amino acids: CASSLGWDSATTNEKLFF. CDR3 bases: TGTGCCAGCAGCTTAGGGTGGGACAGCGCAACAACTAATGAAAAACTGTTTTTT.

V gene TRBV3-1 (or the pseudogene TRBV3-2) combines with J gene TRBJ2-5; maybe TRBD2 (6 bases). V was trimmed by 8 bases and J by 8 bases, leaving 12 bases between them. CDR1 is LGHDT, CDR2 YNNKEL, per germline (reference sequence). CDR3 length equals 11 residues. The CDR3 loop reads CASQPGGTQYF. The CDR3 coding sequence is TGTGCCAGCCAGCCCGGGGGAACCCAGTACTTC.

The CDR3 region is CASSDLGAGGELFF. The CDR3 coding sequence is TGTGCCAGCAGTGACTTGGGGGCTGGCGGGGAGCTGTTTTTT. This chain joins TRBV25-1 and TRBJ2-2, with a tentative D call TRBD1 (6 bases). The CDR3 runs to 14 residues. In germline, CDR1 is MGHDK, CDR2 SYGVNS. Trimming removed 3 bases at V and 7 bases at J, with 12 bases between. The variable domain in full, completed from reference TRBV25-1 and TRBJ2-2, reads EADIYQTPRYLVIGTGKKITLECSQTMGHDKMYWYQQDPGMELHLIHYSYGVNSTEKGDLSSESTVSRIRTEHFPLTLESARPSHTSQYLCASSDLGAGGELFFGEGSRLTVL.

The genes are TRBV5-1 and TRBJ2-7, with a weak D call TRBD1 (5 bases). The CDR3 sequence is 16 residues long. V shed 0 bases and J shed 2 bases, with 15 bases lying between them. Germline lookup yields CDR1 SGHRS and CDR2 YFSETQ. CDR3 DNA sequence: TGCGCCAGCAGCTTGGGACTGGGGCAAGACACCTACGAGCAGTACTTC. This translates into CASSLGLGQDTYEQYF.

This clone was observed once. The genes are TRBV11-2 and TRBJ2-7; D unclear. The germline gives CDR1 SGHAT, CDR2 FQNNGV. V was pared by 1 base and J by 3 bases, with 10 bases between. This CDR3 contains 14 residues. The DNA of the CDR3 is TGTGCCAGCAGCTTAGGGTTACTCGTCTACGAGCAGTACTTC. It yields the protein CASSLGLLVYEQYF.

The genes are TRBV20-1 and TRBJ1-2; D not certain. V was cut by 3 bases and J by 7 bases, with 15 bases left in between. CDR1 and CDR2 from the germline V gene are DFQATT and SNEGSKA (reference sequence). The CDR3 has 13 residues. The CDR3 DNA is TGCAGTGCTAGTACGTCTGCTGAGGTTGGCTACACCTTC. Translation: CSASTSAEVGYTF.

This CDR3 is CASSLTPVGGSFEQYF. CDR3 nucleotides: TGCGCCAGCAGCTTGACCCCGGTGGGAGGCAGTTTCGAGCAGTACTTC. The V and J genes are TRBV5-1 and TRBJ2-7; D is perhaps TRBD2 (6 bases). The germline V gene encodes CDR1 SGHRS and CDR2 YFSETQ. Trimming took 1 base from V and 6 from J, leaving 20 bases between them. This CDR3 is 16 amino acids long.

The chain recombines TRBV6-1 with TRBJ2-1, with 12 bases that match TRBD2. The CDR3 has 17 residues. V gave up 2 bases and J gave up 1 base; unmatched junction bases: 3. Germline V lookup: CDR1 MNHNS, CDR2 SASEGT. CDR3 DNA sequence: TGTGCCAGCAGTGAATGGCTAGCGGGAGGGTCCTACAATGAGCAGTTCTTC. Its translation is CASSEWLAGGSYNEQFF.

V and J are TRBV3-1 (or the pseudogene TRBV3-2) and TRBJ1-6; a possible D gene is TRBD1 (6 bases). The CDR3 has 16 residues. Between the trimmed V and J ends, which lost 1 base and 4 bases, there was a span of 11 bases. In germline, CDR1 is LGHDT, CDR2 YNNKEL (reference sequence). CDR3 bases: TGTGCCAGCAGCCAAGTCAGGGGCGAATATAATTCACCCCTCCACTTT. Translated, it gives CASSQVRGEYNSPLHF.

The chain links TRBV7-3 to TRBJ2-1, with a possible D match to TRBD1 (6 bases). CDR1 is SGHTA, CDR2 FQGTGA, per germline. Trimming cost V 5 bases and J 9 bases, with 14 bases left between them. The CDR3 is 13 amino acids. The CDR3 protein is CASSQQGKSEQFF. CDR3 in DNA: TGTGCCAGCAGCCAACAGGGTAAGAGTGAGCAGTTCTTC. The full variable domain, with the rest looked up from reference TRBV7-3 and TRBJ2-1, is GAGVSQTPSNKVTEKGKYVELRCDPISGHTALYWYRQSLGQGPEFLIYFQGTGAADDSGLPNDRFFAVRPEGSVSTLKIQRTERGDSAVYLCASSQQGKSEQFFGPGTRLTVL.

The chain combines TRBV28 with TRBJ1-5; possible D gene TRBD1, 6 bases. CDR1 and CDR2 from the germline V gene are MDHEN and SYDVKM. The CDR3 runs to 15 residues. Trimming took 1 base from V and 2 from J, leaving 9 bases between them. The CDR3 spells CASSLYRVGNQPQHF. The CDR3 coding sequence is TGTGCCAGCAGTTTATACAGGGTGGGCAATCAGCCCCAGCATTTT.

This chain links TRBV10-2 with TRBJ1-1, with unresolved D. V was clipped by 2 bases and J by 2 bases, with 6 bases between them. Germline V gene lookup returns CDR1 WSHSY and CDR2 SAAADI. The CDR3 is 13 amino acids. CDR3 residues: CASSETENTEAFF. CDR3 in DNA: TGCGCCAGCAGTGAGACAGAAAACACTGAAGCTTTCTTT.

In this sample, this clone turned up many times. The V gene is TRBV5-4, the J gene TRBJ2-7, with D hard to call. V dropped 0 bases and J dropped 0 bases, with 10 bases sitting between them. Germline values: CDR1 SGHNT, CDR2 YYREEE (reference sequence). CDR3 length: 15 amino acids. CDR3 in amino acids: CASSLGGASSYEQYF. CDR3 sequence (DNA): TGTGCCAGCAGCTTGGGCGGAGCAAGCTCCTACGAGCAGTACTTC.

CDR3 protein: CASSSFGQGSSGNTIYF. CDR3 DNA sequence: TGTGCCAGCTCATCCTTTGGACAGGGAAGCTCTGGAAACACCATATATTTT. The V and J genes are TRBV18 and TRBJ1-3; 8 nucleotides line up with TRBD1. Trimming cost V 5 bases and J 0 bases; bases outside gene matches: 9. Germline CDR1 reads KGHSH; CDR2 reads LQKENI. This CDR3 spans 17 amino acids. The full variable domain, its missing parts supplied by reference TRBV18 and TRBJ1-3, is NAGVMQNPRHLVRRRGQEARLRCSPMKGHSHVYWYRQLPEEGLKFMVYLQKENIIDESGMPKERFSAEFPKEGPSILRIQQVVRGDSAAYFCASSSFGQGSSGNTIYFGEGSWLTVV.

The chain carries TRBV28 and TRBJ2-1; unclear D gene. V lost 4 bases and J 1 base, leaving 8 bases between the germline ends. The CDR3 length is 14 residues. The germline CDR1 and CDR2 sequences are MDHEN and SYDVKM. This CDR3 reads CASSWPVSYNEQFF. The CDR3 coding sequence is TGTGCCAGCAGTTGGCCAGTATCCTACAATGAGCAGTTCTTC. Filled out from reference TRBV28 and TRBJ2-1, the complete variable domain reads DVKVTQSSRYLVKRTGEKVFLECVQDMDHENMFWYRQDPGLGLRLIYFSYDVKMKEKGDIPEGYSVSREKKERFSLILESASTNQTSMYLCASSWPVSYNEQFFGPGTRLTVL.

Written as DNA, the CDR3 is TGTGCCAGCAGCCAAGAGGAGGGGCTAGCGGGGCTGGAGACCCAGTACTTC. It yields the protein CASSQEEGLAGLETQYF. V usage is TRBV4-2 and J usage is TRBJ2-5, with 9 nucleotides matching TRBD2. The CDR3 has 17 residues. Germline loops: CDR1 LGHNA, CDR2 YNFKEQ. J was trimmed by 5 bases and V by 0 bases; bases with no gene match: 10.

This chain connects TRBV6-5 to TRBJ2-1; perhaps TRBD2 as D (5 bases). This CDR3 has 16 residues. Germline loops: CDR1 MNHEY, CDR2 SVGAGI. The V and J ends lost 1 base and 6 bases respectively, with 16 bases between them. The CDR3 spells CASSYFGLPAPNEQFF. The CDR3 bases are TGTGCCAGCAGTTACTTCGGACTCCCCGCCCCCAATGAGCAGTTCTTC.